The next 20 T cell receptor beta chains were all read from a single sample in a study of beta chain features in type 1 diabetes. The study's findings and limits: Moderately but significantly shorter TCRB CDR3s were found in Type 1 diabetes patients in all four CD4+ subsets.

These receptors are not linked to any known antigen. Expressed TCRB transcripts were sequenced after all isolated RNA was converted to cDNA. TCRdb's copy holds only in-frame clones and misses some; the assay was immunoSEQ multiplex PCR. Here the sample spans around 250,000 clones, roughly 14% being singletons. Sequenced sample: naive CD4+ T cells from blood. These receptors all stem from a young man with type 1 diabetes.

The chain is built from TRBV30 and TRBJ1-5; 8 bases match TRBD1. There are 17 residues in the CDR3. V was pared by 0 bases and J by 0 bases, with 7 bases of the junction left unmatched. CDR1 is GTSNPN and CDR2 is SVGIG in the germline V gene (reference sequence). CDR3 DNA sequence: TGTGCCTGGAGTGTACGTGGGGACAGGAATAGCAATCAGCCCCAGCATTTT. It encodes CAWSVRGDRNSNQPQHF.

This chain uses TRBV5-1 with TRBJ2-5; 15 nucleotides agree with TRBD2. Trimming removed 2 bases from V and 5 bases from J; junction bases left unmatched: 10. CDR3 size: 18 residues. CDR1 SGHRS and CDR2 YFSETQ come from the germline V gene. CDR3 coding DNA: TGCGCCAGCAGCTTACTCGGACTAGCGGGAGGGGTCAGGGAGACCCAGTACTTC. This codes for CASSLLGLAGGVRETQYF. Full variable domain (remainder filled in from reference TRBV5-1 and TRBJ2-5): KAGVTQTPRYLIKTRGQQVTLSCSPISGHRSVSWYQQTPGQGLQFLFEYFSETQRNKGNFPGRFSGRQFSNSRSEMNVSTLELGDSALYLCASSLLGLAGGVRETQYFGPGTRLLVL.

The sample holds a few counts of this clone. The rearrangement links TRBV11-2 to TRBJ2-5, with 7 bases aligning to TRBD1. Germline values: CDR1 SGHAT, CDR2 FQNNGV. The V gene end was trimmed by 5 bases and the J gene end by 1 base; junction bases not matched to a gene: 4. The CDR3 sequence is 14 residues long. CDR3 nucleotides: TGTGCCAGCAGCCCGGGGACAGTCCAAGAGACCCAGTACTTC. It encodes CASSPGTVQETQYF. Together with reference TRBV11-2 and TRBJ2-5, the CDR3 gives the full variable domain: EAGVAQSPRYKIIEKRQSVAFWCNPISGHATLYWYQQILGQGPKLLIQFQNNGVVDDSQLPKDRFSAERLKGVDSTLKIQPAKLEDSAVYLCASSPGTVQETQYFGPGTRLLVL.

V and J are TRBV27 and TRBJ1-5; the match to TRBD1 covers 7 bases. Germline CDR1 reads MNHEY; CDR2 reads SMNVEV (reference sequence). The CDR3 loop spans 17 amino acids. J was trimmed by 2 bases and V by 5 bases; bases with no gene match: 12. The CDR3 region has the DNA TGTGCCAGCAGTCGCCACAGGGGAGGTGAGGGCAATCAGCCCCAGCATTTT. Translating gives CASSRHRGGEGNQPQHF.

The J gene is TRBJ2-7, the V gene TRBV5-8; no definite D call. Trimming stripped 4 bases from V and 6 bases from J, with 8 bases between. Germline V gives CDR1 SGHTS, CDR2 YDEGEE. This CDR3 contains 11 residues. The CDR3 bases are TGTGCCAGCAGCCCCCTACGCGAGCAGTACTTC. Translation: CASSPLREQYF.

In its sample, this clone was seen a few times. CDR3 residues: CASSYSFRNTGELFF. CDR3 coding DNA: TGTGCCAGCAGTTACTCGTTTAGAAACACCGGGGAGCTGTTTTTT. The rearrangement uses TRBV6-5 and TRBJ2-2, with unresolved D. The CDR3 contains 15 residues. CDR1 is MNHEY, CDR2 SVGAGI, per germline. Between the trimmed V and J ends, which lost 0 bases and 2 bases, there was a span of 7 bases.

The rearrangement links TRBV18 to TRBJ2-7; D is possibly TRBD1 (7 bases). The CDR3 length is 15 residues. V gave up 1 base and J gave up 2 bases, with 12 bases separating them. Germline V CDR1 and CDR2: KGHSH, LQKENI. This CDR3 reads CASSPRQGEAYEQYF. CDR3 DNA: TGTGCCAGCTCACCACGCCAGGGGGAGGCCTACGAGCAGTACTTC.

This clone has only a few counts. The sample contains more than one DNA sequence encoding this CDR3. This rearrangement joins TRBV12-5 to TRBJ2-3; 8 bases line up with TRBD2. Germline V lookup: CDR1 LGHNT, CDR2 FRNRAP. The CDR3 totals 14 residues. With 6 bases clipped from V and 2 bases from J, the junction kept 4 bases outside the gene matches. CDR3 sequence: CASGPGGSTDTQYF. In DNA, the CDR3 is TGTGCTAGTGGCCCGGGGGGGTCCACAGATACGCAGTATTTT.

V is TRBV28 and J is TRBJ1-6; 8 bases map to TRBD1. With 2 bases clipped from V and 7 bases from J, the junction kept 4 bases outside the gene matches. Germline V CDR1 and CDR2: MDHEN, SYDVKM. The CDR3 is 15 amino acids. The CDR3 sequence: CASSLEGQENSPLHF. The CDR3 nucleotides are TGTGCCAGCAGTTTAGAGGGACAGGAGAATTCACCCCTCCACTTT. Variable domain in full (rest from reference TRBV28 and TRBJ1-6): DVKVTQSSRYLVKRTGEKVFLECVQDMDHENMFWYRQDPGLGLRLIYFSYDVKMKEKGDIPEGYSVSREKKERFSLILESASTNQTSMYLCASSLEGQENSPLHFGNGTRLTVT.

The chain has TRBV2 and TRBJ1-6; no clear D gene. In germline, CDR1 is SNHLY, CDR2 FYNNEI. The CDR3 has 15 residues. Trimming took off 7 bases at V and 3 bases at J, with 13 bases between the two ends. Here the CDR3 reads CASKSSGVYNSPLHF. In nucleotides, the CDR3 is TGTGCCAGCAAAAGCTCCGGGGTCTATAATTCACCCCTCCACTTT.

This clone was found a few times. V and J are TRBV11-2 and TRBJ2-1, with 11 bases that match TRBD2. V was clipped by 3 bases and J by 3 bases; unmatched bases: 1. The CDR3 runs to 15 residues. Germline values: CDR1 SGHAT, CDR2 FQNNGV. This chain's CDR3 is CASSFGLAGYNEQFF. Here the CDR3 DNA reads TGTGCCAGCAGCTTCGGACTAGCGGGCTACAATGAGCAGTTCTTC.

The chain has TRBV5-6 and TRBJ1-4; TRBD1 matches at 7 bases. The CDR3 loop spans 14 amino acids. Trimming took 5 bases from V and 8 from J; bases not matched to a gene: 9. CDR1 and CDR2 from the germline V gene are SGHDT and YYEEEE. CDR3 coding DNA: TGTGCCAGCAGGGCCCTCGAGGGGGCAGAAAAACTGTTTTTT. Amino acid sequence: CASRALEGAEKLFF.

The CDR3 DNA reads TGTGCCATCAGTGAGGCGTCAGGGCTTGAGAATCAGCCCCAGCATTTT. The encoded protein is CAISEASGLENQPQHF. The J gene is TRBJ1-5, the V gene TRBV10-3, with a possible D match to TRBD1 (5 bases). Trimming left V 2 bases short and J 4 bases short, with 15 bases between. Looked up from germline, CDR1 is ENHRY and CDR2 is SYGVKD. CDR3 length: 16 residues.

The chain joins TRBV10-2 to TRBJ2-2, with 9 bases fitting TRBD1. Germline lookup yields CDR1 WSHSY and CDR2 SAAADI. The CDR3 length is 16 residues. J was trimmed by 3 bases and V by 6 bases; bases with no gene match: 8. CDR3 amino acids: CASRQYRGPDTGELFF. CDR3 in DNA: TGCGCCAGCAGGCAGTACAGGGGGCCCGACACCGGGGAGCTGTTTTTT.

This clone showed up just a few times. The V gene is TRBV19, the J gene TRBJ1-5; D ambiguous. Germline V gene lookup returns CDR1 LNHDA and CDR2 SQIVND (reference sequence). The ends were cut back, 3 bases at V and 4 bases at J, with 7 bases in the middle. The CDR3 runs 13 residues. The CDR3 sequence is CASSIGRNQPQHF. The CDR3 DNA sequence: TGTGCCAGTAGTATTGGCCGAAATCAGCCCCAGCATTTT.

V and J are TRBV29-1 and TRBJ2-5; 12 bases fit TRBD2. CDR1 and CDR2 (germline): SQVTM, ANQGSEA. V dropped 7 bases and J dropped 2; count of bases not matched to a gene: 11. The length of the CDR3 is 16 residues. The CDR3 sequence is CSALVPSGGGQETQYF. DNA for the CDR3: TGCAGCGCCCTCGTGCCTAGCGGGGGGGGTCAAGAGACCCAGTACTTC.

This chain uses TRBV5-1 with TRBJ1-3; the D is unclear. Per germline, CDR1 SGHRS and CDR2 YFSETQ. V shed 3 bases and J shed 0 bases, with 13 bases lying between them. The CDR3 length is 16 residues. Here the CDR3 reads CASSYSWGDSGNTIYF. CDR3 nucleotides: TGCGCCAGCAGCTACTCGTGGGGAGACTCTGGAAACACCATATATTTT.

The chain uses TRBV19 and TRBJ1-5; no definite D call. CDR1 LNHDA and CDR2 SQIVND come from the germline V gene (reference sequence). The CDR3 covers 14 residues. Trimming took off 1 base at V and 9 bases at J, with 13 bases between the two ends. CDR3 bases: TGTGCCAGTAGTATAGTCGAGAGATCGGGGCCCCAGCATTTT. It translates to CASSIVERSGPQHF.

V gene TRBV30 combines with J gene TRBJ1-2; D is unclear. This CDR3 is built from 13 residues. V was cut by 4 bases and J by 2 bases, with 11 bases left in between. The germline V gene has CDR1 GTSNPN and CDR2 SVGIG (reference sequence). This chain's CDR3 is CAWNDDGNYGYTF. The CDR3 DNA reads as TGTGCCTGGAATGACGACGGGAACTATGGCTACACCTTC.

This clone has only a few counts. The V and J genes are TRBV4-1 and TRBJ2-3, with TRBD2 matching 11 bases. The germline CDR1 and CDR2 sequences are MGHRA and YSYEKL. CDR3 length: 16 amino acids. The V gene end was trimmed by 5 bases and the J gene end by 6 bases; junction bases not matched to a gene: 10. The CDR3 is CASSSDVSSGGDTQYF. CDR3 DNA: TGCGCCAGCAGCTCAGACGTATCTAGCGGGGGGGATACGCAGTATTTT.